A single sample is the source of the 9 T cell receptor beta chains below, sequenced in a study of blood T cell repertoires in COVID-19. TCRdb's table, derived via immunoSEQ multiplex PCR, lists solely in-frame clones and lacks some. Here the sample spans roughly 330,000 clones, 89% being singletons. The specimen was peripheral blood. The receptors originated from a man aged 18 to 30 who had recovered from COVID-19.

The chain carries TRBV4-1 and TRBJ1-1; D is possibly TRBD1 (6 bases). V was pared by 1 base and J by 5 bases, with 11 bases between. The V gene's germline CDR1 is MGHRA and CDR2 YSYEKL. The CDR3 has 14 residues. CDR3: CASSQGGPGTEAFF. CDR3 nucleotide sequence: TGCGCCAGCAGCCAAGGGGGGCCCGGAACTGAAGCTTTCTTT.

The J gene is TRBJ2-7, the V gene TRBV28, with 10 bases matching TRBD2. CDR1 is MDHEN, CDR2 SYDVKM, per germline. J gave up 2 bases and V 8 bases, and 12 bases lay outside the gene matches. The CDR3 has 16 residues. The CDR3 sequence: CASQQLAGSNPYEQYF. In DNA form, the CDR3 reads TGTGCCAGCCAGCAACTAGCGGGATCGAATCCCTACGAGCAGTACTTC.

The V gene is TRBV6-5, the J gene TRBJ1-6, with no clear D. Per germline, CDR1 MNHEY and CDR2 SVGAGI. Trimming removed 2 bases from V and 10 bases from J, with 9 bases in between. The CDR3 is 13 residues long. The CDR3 loop reads CASSYGASSPLHF. In nucleotides, the CDR3 is TGTGCCAGCAGTTACGGTGCGTCCTCACCCCTCCACTTT.

The chain recombines TRBV6-5 with TRBJ1-5; a weak D match, TRBD1 (6 bases). The CDR3 consists of 13 residues. Germline V gene data show CDR1 as MNHEY and CDR2 as SVGAGI. V was shortened by 7 bases and J by 7 bases, with 14 bases between the two germline ends. DNA of the CDR3: TGTGCCAGCACGGAACAGGGTGTCCAGCCCCAGCATTTT. Its protein product is CASTEQGVQPQHF.

The chain couples TRBV3-1 (or the pseudogene TRBV3-2) to TRBJ2-7; 11 nucleotides align to TRBD1. CDR3 length equals 16 residues. In germline, CDR1 is LGHDT, CDR2 YNNKEL (reference sequence). With 4 bases clipped from V and 6 bases from J, the junction kept 11 bases outside the gene matches. DNA for the CDR3: TGTGCCAGCAGCCCGACCCGAGGACAGGGGGCTGGCGAGCAGTACTTC. As protein: CASSPTRGQGAGEQYF.

The chain combines TRBV7-9 with TRBJ2-7; a weak D match, TRBD1 (6 bases). Trimming stripped 7 bases from V and 8 bases from J, with 15 bases between. Germline CDR1 reads SEHNR; CDR2 reads FQNEAQ (reference sequence). The CDR3 sequence is 12 residues long. This chain's CDR3 is CASTTDSIQQYF. The CDR3 DNA reads as TGTGCCAGCACAACGGACAGTATACAGCAGTACTTC.

This chain uses TRBV9 with TRBJ1-1; TRBD1 might be the D (6 bases). There are 15 residues in the CDR3. Germline V gives CDR1 SGDLS, CDR2 YYNGEE. Trimming stripped 0 bases from V and 4 bases from J, with 13 bases between. The CDR3 region has the DNA TGTGCCAGCAGCGTAGAAGGGGGTAGGGGCACTGAAGCTTTCTTT. Translated: CASSVEGGRGTEAFF.

The chain has TRBV6-5 and TRBJ1-4, with 7 bases fitting TRBD1. V shed 6 bases and J 3 bases; nucleotides not matched to a gene: 4. CDR1 is MNHEY and CDR2 is SVGAGI in the germline V gene. The CDR3 extends over 14 amino acids. CDR3 DNA: TGTGCCAGCAGACCGGGGACAGCTAATGAAAAACTGTTTTTT. This gives the protein CASRPGTANEKLFF.

The V gene is TRBV4-1, the J gene TRBJ2-3; no reliable D call. Looked up from germline, CDR1 is MGHRA and CDR2 is YSYEKL. This CDR3 region has 13 residues. The ends were cut back, 4 bases at V and 6 bases at J, with 11 bases in the middle. The CDR3 DNA reads as TGCGCCAGCAGCCCCCGACCCGGGGATACGCAGTATTTT. This translates into CASSPRPGDTQYF.